Listed below are T cell receptor beta chains from one sample, sequenced in a study of Graves' ophthalmopathy and Graves' hyperthyroidism. TCRdb re-called the multiplex PCR reads with MiXCR, one entry per CDR3 protein. The top ten hold more than 9.5% of the sample, which has about 1.1 million distinct CDR3 sequences, about 35% seen once. Sequenced input: peripheral blood or thyroid tissue (not recorded which). These receptors were obtained from an adult man with Graves' hyperthyroidism. CDR3s include the opening cysteine and the closing phenylalanine or tryptophan. D genes are given only for firm matches. Expanded clones get a size class; other rows say once, few or many, or leave the size out.

d_gene,v_gene,j_gene,abundance,CDR3aa,CDR3nt
-,TRBV20-1,TRBJ2-7,many,CSASLGGWSEQYF,TGCAGTGCTAGTTTAGGGGGTTGGAGCGAGCAGTACTTC
TRBD2,TRBV30,TRBJ2-2,once,CAWSVTGGTTGELFF,TGTGCCTGGAGTGTGACGGGAGGCACAACCGGGGAGCTGTTTTTT
-,TRBV7-2,TRBJ2-5,-,CATRGGARPGETQYF,TGTGCCACTAGGGGGGGTGCTCGACCGGGGGAGACCCAGTACTTC
-,TRBV20-1,TRBJ1-1,many,CSAAKQGHTEAFF,TGCAGTGCTGCAAAACAGGGACACACTGAAGCTTTCTTT
-,TRBV9,TRBJ1-3,-,CASSGGTAETVIYF,TGTGCCAGCAGTGGGGGGACCGCCGAAACAGTCATATATTTT
-,TRBV12-3/TRBV12-4,TRBJ2-7,few,CASSTGRNLNEQYF,TGTGCCAGCAGTACTGGACGGAATCTGAACGAGCAGTACTTC
-,TRBV6-5,TRBJ2-6,few,CASSYEGGANVLTF,TGTGCCAGCAGTTACGAGGGTGGGGCCAACGTCCTGACTTTC
-,TRBV7-9,TRBJ1-2,many,CASSFPRQDSNYGYTF,TGTGCCAGCAGCTTTCCGCGCCAGGATTCTAACTATGGCTACACCTTC
TRBD2,TRBV4-1,TRBJ2-7,-,CASSQRRRGLAGVSYEQYF,TGCGCCAGCAGCCAACGGAGACGGGGACTAGCGGGAGTATCCTACGAGCAGTACTTC
-,TRBV4-3,TRBJ2-2,few,CASSPGTSGGELFF,TGCGCCAGCAGCCCCGGGACGTCAGGCGGGGAGCTGTTTTTT
-,TRBV7-2,TRBJ2-5,many,CASSPVGGSETQYF,TGTGCCAGCAGCCCGGTAGGGGGGTCTGAGACCCAGTACTTC
TRBD2,TRBV14,TRBJ2-7,once,CASSQTSGISYEQYF,TGTGCCAGCAGCCAGACTAGCGGGATTTCCTACGAGCAGTACTTC
-,TRBV28,TRBJ1-6,-,CASRDPRGFNSPLHF,TGTGCCAGCAGGGACCCAAGGGGGTTTAATTCACCCCTCCACTTT
TRBD2,TRBV2,TRBJ2-2,many,CASHARVAGGGGELFF,TGTGCCAGCCATGCTCGGGTAGCGGGGGGCGGCGGGGAGCTGTTTTTT
-,TRBV25-1,TRBJ2-2,-,CASQAPPARNTGELFF,TGTGCCAGCCAGGCCCCCCCGGCTCGCAACACCGGGGAGCTGTTTTTT
-,TRBV19,TRBJ2-2,-,CASSIDTLDTGELFF,TGTGCCAGTAGTATAGATACCCTGGACACCGGGGAGCTGTTTTTT
-,TRBV10-3,TRBJ1-4,few,CAISVDHQEKLFF,TGTGCCATCAGTGTGGACCATCAGGAAAAACTGTTTTTT
-,TRBV6-6,TRBJ1-2,few,CASTHPAEAGYGYTF,TGTGCCAGCACCCACCCGGCGGAGGCGGGATATGGCTACACCTTC
-,TRBV20-1,TRBJ2-5,-,CSTRGVSETQYF,TGCAGTACAAGAGGGGTGTCGGAGACCCAGTACTTC
TRBD1,TRBV27,TRBJ2-7,-,CASLGQGSYEQYF,TGTGCCAGCTTGGGACAGGGCTCCTACGAGCAGTACTTC
-,TRBV5-8,TRBJ2-2,few,CASSAIHPTNTGELFF,TGTGCCAGCAGCGCCATTCACCCCACGAACACCGGGGAGCTGTTTTTT
-,TRBV2,TRBJ1-2,few,CASSEIGRGYGYTF,TGTGCCAGCAGTGAAATCGGCAGGGGTTACGGCTACACCTTC
-,TRBV19,TRBJ2-7,many,CASTTLNGYEQYF,TGTGCCAGTACTACTCTGAACGGCTACGAGCAGTACTTC
-,TRBV29-1,TRBJ1-2,few,CSVYTNYGYTF,TGCAGCGTTTACACGAACTATGGCTACACCTTC
TRBD1,TRBV7-3,TRBJ1-3,-,CASSQTTGGTGNTIYF,TGCGCCAGCAGCCAAACTACAGGGGGCACTGGAAACACCATATATTTT
-,TRBV29-1,TRBJ1-1,many,CSVVSGGRNTEAFF,TGCAGCGTTGTCTCTGGGGGCAGGAACACTGAAGCTTTCTTT
TRBD1,TRBV10-3,TRBJ2-2,-,CAIRGTGGGFF,TGTGCCATCAGGGGCACAGGGGGAGGGTTTTTT
-,TRBV14,TRBJ2-7,-,CASSHAQGLESLEQYF,TGTGCCAGCAGCCACGCACAGGGCTTAGAAAGTCTGGAGCAGTACTTC
-,TRBV12-3/TRBV12-4,TRBJ1-3,few,CASTHTGRAGGNTIYF,TGTGCCAGCACCCATACGGGCAGGGCAGGAGGAAACACCATATATTTT
TRBD1,TRBV10-3,TRBJ1-5,many,CAIGGGNGNQPQHF,TGTGCCATCGGAGGGGGCAATGGCAATCAGCCCCAGCATTTT
TRBD2,TRBV20-1,TRBJ2-7,many,CSAGSSGTTYEQYF,TGCAGTGCTGGCTCCAGCGGGACGACCTACGAGCAGTACTTC
TRBD1,TRBV6-6,TRBJ1-2,few,CASSTGTGTGDNYGYTF,TGTGCCAGCAGTACTGGGACCGGGACAGGGGACAACTATGGCTACACCTTC
-,TRBV7-9,TRBJ1-3,many,CASTKYPRGSGNTIYF,TGTGCCAGCACCAAATACCCCCGGGGATCTGGAAACACCATATATTTT
-,TRBV10-3,TRBJ1-6,many,CAISARGSSYNSPLHF,TGTGCCATCAGTGCTCGAGGGAGCTCCTATAATTCACCCCTCCACTTT
TRBD2,TRBV7-2,TRBJ2-6,-,CASSRGTRANVLTF,TGTGCCAGCAGCCGAGGGACTAGGGCCAACGTCCTGACTTTC
-,TRBV7-2,TRBJ1-4,many,CASSLERTTNEKLFF,TGTGCCAGCAGCTTAGAGAGGACAACTAATGAAAAACTGTTTTTT
-,TRBV5-1,TRBJ1-6,-,CASSLDNNSPLHF,TGCGCCAGCAGCTTGGACAATAACTCACCCCTCCACTTT
TRBD1,TRBV29-1,TRBJ1-1,-,CSVDSGTGEAFF,TGCAGCGTTGATTCCGGGACAGGGGAAGCTTTCTTT
-,TRBV7-9,TRBJ2-5,-,CASQPRGTQYF,TGTGCCTCTCAGCCGAGGGGGACCCAGTACTTC
-,TRBV10-3,TRBJ2-6,many,CAISAGDSNVLTF,TGTGCCATCAGTGCCGGGGACTCCAACGTCCTGACTTTC
-,TRBV6-5,TRBJ1-1,many,CASRGGAAEAFF,TGTGCCAGCAGGGGGGGAGCGGCTGAAGCTTTCTTT
-,TRBV4-3,TRBJ1-1,-,CASSPMPHTILDNTEAFF,TGCGCCAGCAGCCCCATGCCTCACACAATCCTGGACAACACTGAAGCTTTCTTT
TRBD1,TRBV12-3/TRBV12-4,TRBJ1-1,many,CASSAPGQAHTEAFF,TGTGCCAGCAGTGCCCCAGGACAGGCACACACTGAAGCTTTCTTT
-,TRBV6-5,TRBJ2-7,few,CASSRARGAYEQYF,TGTGCCAGCAGCCGCGCACGGGGCGCCTACGAGCAGTACTTC
TRBD2,TRBV20-1,TRBJ2-2,once,CSAKNSGLAGVHGELFF,TGCAGTGCCAAGAATTCTGGACTAGCGGGAGTCCACGGGGAGCTGTTTTTT
TRBD1,TRBV7-9,TRBJ1-2,many,CASRTGVREGGYTF,TGTGCCAGCAGGACAGGGGTCCGGGAAGGCGGCTACACCTTC
-,TRBV4-3,TRBJ2-7,few,CASSQDYRIYYEQYF,TGCGCCAGCAGCCAAGATTACAGGATCTACTACGAGCAGTACTTC
-,TRBV6-5,TRBJ2-7,-,CASSRDRYSKQYF,TGTGCCAGTAGCCGGGACCGATACTCCAAGCAGTACTTC
-,TRBV24-1,TRBJ2-7,once,CATSDPGYEQYF,TGTGCCACCAGTGACCCCGGTTACGAGCAGTACTTC
-,TRBV29-1,TRBJ2-5,many,CSVEPGQSETQYF,TGCAGCGTGGAACCGGGACAATCGGAGACCCAGTACTTC
TRBD1,TRBV5-1,TRBJ1-4,many,CASSLLTGGNEKLFF,TGTGCCAGCAGCTTACTTACAGGGGGAAATGAAAAACTGTTTTTT
TRBD2,TRBV6-2/TRBV6-3,TRBJ2-5,-,CASGPGLAGGRETQYF,TGTGCCAGCGGTCCGGGACTAGCGGGAGGGCGGGAGACCCAGTACTTC
-,TRBV15,TRBJ2-7,many,CATSGRGQGGYEQYF,TGTGCCACCAGCGGCCGAGGGCAGGGCGGCTACGAGCAGTACTTC